This TCR beta chain emerged from a study of OX40 agonist ivuxolimab in advanced cancers. The CDR3 extends over 16 amino acids. V gave up 0 bases and J gave up 3 bases, with 12 bases separating them. Germline V gene sequence: CDR1 LNHDA, CDR2 SQIVND (reference sequence). Sequencing used immunoSEQ multiplex PCR; TCRdb keeps in-frame clones, though not all of them. In the table there are tens of thousands of clones, around 82% of which are singletons. The TCR comes from an adult with an advanced solid tumor such as melanoma, head and neck, liver or kidney cancer. This chain joins TRBV19 and TRBJ1-5, with a possible D match to TRBD1 (6 bases). Sequenced here: CD4+ or CD8+ T cells sorted from blood, sampled in a trial of the OX40 agonist ivuxolimab. In DNA form, the CDR3 reads TGTGCCAGTAGTATAGATACAGGGCGTGACAATCAGCCCCAGCATTTT. Residues: CASSIDTGRDNQPQHF.